This T cell receptor (beta chain) was obtained from a study of T cells expressing NK-cell markers. Across the study: One of the eight sequenced donors was seronegative, whereas the other seven were HCMV-seropositive.

Whole-study findings and limits: A handful of donors showed these clonotypes also leading the CD3+CD56-NKG2C+ fraction.

On this clonotype: The antigen is unknown.

UMIs were included in TCR beta cDNA generated by 5'RACE template switching. TCRdb re-called the 5' RACE reads; every CDR3 protein appears as one record, without DNA. Listed are 450,000 to 600,000 distinct CDR3 sequences; about 3.6% falls within the top ten. CDR1 is SGHVS, CDR2 FQNEAQ, per germline. The CDR3 consists of 18 residues. This TCR derives from a man aged 18 to 29 in good health. This chain connects TRBV7-8 to TRBJ2-1; with no DNA, the TCRdb D assignment of TRBD2 cannot be verified. The source material was blood T cells: a sorted CD56 or NKG2C T cell subset, CD4+ or CD8+ T cells, or bulk PBMC T cells (not recorded which). This CDR3 reads CASSLAREGGSSYNEQFF.